This T cell receptor (beta chain) was profiled in a study of regulatory T cells in long-lasting Graves disease. Arm-PCR of CDR3 regions and iRepertoire HTBI primers were the basis on which TCR beta libraries were built. TCRdb passed the multiplex PCR reads through MiXCR, listing each CDR3 protein once. The sample lists a few hundred thousand distinct CDR3 sequences; roughly 24% were seen once. Time point reported: persistent/refractory GD, antithyroid drugs over 5 years with positive TRAb. Researchers made the TCR library from RNA that was extracted from PBMCs. CDR3 length: 15 residues. Germline-derived CDR1 and CDR2 are SNHLY and FYNNEI. The trim removed 7 bases at V and 1 base at J, leaving 8 bases unmatched.

The starting material was peripheral blood mononuclear cells (PBMCs), obtained when the disease was refractory, from a patient treated with antithyroid drugs. This clonotype originated in a woman aged 35 to 49 with Graves disease. The chain joins TRBV2 to TRBJ2-3; the match to TRBD2 covers 7 bases. The CDR3 sequence: CASIVSSGRTDTQYF. The CDR3 region has the DNA TGTGCCAGCATTGTCTCTAGCGGACGCACAGATACGCAGTATTTT.